This T cell receptor (beta chain) is drawn from a study of T-cell memory formation after mild COVID-19. Study-level results: Second-wave clones with a day 37 peak had unconfirmed SARS-CoV-2 specificity.

Notes on this clonotype: Its antigen remains unknown.

CDR1 and CDR2 from the germline V gene are DFQATT and SNEGSKA (reference sequence). CDR3 length equals 11 residues. The V and J ends lost 5 bases and 7 bases, in that order; junction bases with no gene match: 0. From 5'RACE with constant-segment primers came TCR alpha and TCR beta cDNA libraries that carried sample barcodes and UMIs. One entry per CDR3 protein, called by TCRdb with MiXCR from the 5' RACE reads. The sample shows 530,000 or so distinct CDR3 sequences, roughly 17% of them seen only once. The V call is TRBV20-1, the J call TRBJ2-1, with 9 bases lining up with TRBD1. The sequencing input was PBMCs or a T cell subset sorted from them (not recorded which). The sequence was collected from an adult woman who had mild COVID-19 (a few samples of this study predate the infection). Cell type and time point are not known. The CDR3: CSAGQGNEQFF. Here the CDR3 DNA reads TGCAGTGCTGGACAGGGGAATGAGCAGTTCTTC.